The clone carrying this T cell receptor (beta chain) has more than one count but fewer than ten. As yet, its antigen is unknown. Primers used in a second PCR of about 6 to 11 cycles were a sample-barcoded 5' primer and a J-beta primer mix. Each cDNA molecule carried a tag from a template-switch adaptor that contained 12 random nucleotides. Using its own MiXCR run on the 5' RACE reads, TCRdb lists one record per CDR3 protein. The sample records some 710,000 distinct CDR3 sequences, roughly 20% being singletons. These data belong to a study of blood T cells in healthy people across ages. There were healthy Caucasian individuals from Russia, aged roughly 6 to 90, serving as donors. The CDR3 is 13 residues long. V lost 4 bases to trimming and J lost 1 base, with 10 bases between them. Per germline, CDR1 GTSNPN and CDR2 SVGIG (reference sequence). Study-wide results and limits: Total diversity from one million sequenced T cells was likely underestimated.

V gene TRBV30 combines with J gene TRBJ1-1; no clear D gene. The clonotype comes from a man between 65 and 85 years old in good health. Sequencing input: blood. The CDR3, as DNA: TGTGCCTGGAACGTGGCCCCGAACACTGAAGCTTTCTTT. Its translation: CAWNVAPNTEAFF.